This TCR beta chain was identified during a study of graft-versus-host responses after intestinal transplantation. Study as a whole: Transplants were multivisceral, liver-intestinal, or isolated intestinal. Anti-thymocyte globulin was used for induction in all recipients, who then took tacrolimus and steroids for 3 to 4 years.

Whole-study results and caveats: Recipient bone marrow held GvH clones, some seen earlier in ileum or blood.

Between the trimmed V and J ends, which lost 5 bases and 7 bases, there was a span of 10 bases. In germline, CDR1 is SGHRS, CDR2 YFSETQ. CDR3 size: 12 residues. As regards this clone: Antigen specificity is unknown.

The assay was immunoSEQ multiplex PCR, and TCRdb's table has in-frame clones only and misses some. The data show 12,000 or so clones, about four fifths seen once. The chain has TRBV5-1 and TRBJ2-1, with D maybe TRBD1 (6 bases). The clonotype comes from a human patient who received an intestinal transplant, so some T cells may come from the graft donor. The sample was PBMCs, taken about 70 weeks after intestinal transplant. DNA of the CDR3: TGCGCCAGCAGGGAAACAGGGAATGAGCAGTTCTTC. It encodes CASRETGNEQFF.